The clone carrying this T cell receptor (beta chain) turned up a few times. This entry comes from a study of T cells of healthy individuals. TCRdb called the 5' RACE reads again in MiXCR, with one record for every CDR3 protein. The data contain over 95,000 distinct CDR3 sequences, 15% to 20% of them singletons. CDR3 length: 14 amino acids. V trimming: 7 bases; J trimming: 7 bases; junction bases outside the gene matches: 9. The V gene's germline CDR1 is MNHEY and CDR2 SVGAGI. The receptor was isolated from a human donor in good health. The chain uses TRBV6-5 and TRBJ1-2, with 10 bases lining up with TRBD1. The CDR3 loop is CASNRDRGLGGYTF. CDR3 bases: TGTGCCAGCAACCGAGACAGGGGGCTTGGTGGCTACACCTTC.